These 23 T cell receptor beta chains came from one sample sequenced in a study of CD8+ T cells in alopecia areata. RNA was extracted and reverse transcribed into cDNA as the sequencing template. Data came from immunoSEQ multiplex PCR; TCRdb stores just in-frame clones and leaves some out. The sample lists approximately 210,000 clones, around three fifths seen once, with under 1.2% in the top ten. Stated treatment: oral pan-JAK inhibitor, 5-10 mg twice daily. The sequencing here drew on CD4+ T cells sorted from blood, taken at week 24, from a patient treated with tofacitinib. The receptors shown here come from a human donor with alopecia areata.

DNA for the CDR3: TGTGCCAGCAGACGGAGGACGGTGGGAGGCACAGATACGCAGTATTTT. The encoded protein is CASRRRTVGGTDTQYF. The V gene is TRBV6-6, the J gene TRBJ2-3, with D possibly being TRBD2 (5 bases). Trimming left V 6 bases short and J 1 base short, with 17 bases between. The CDR3 is 16 amino acids. Germline assignment: CDR1 MNHNY and CDR2 SVGAGI (reference sequence).

This chain links TRBV27 with TRBJ1-4; 8 bases fit TRBD1. The CDR3 is 15 residues long. The ends lost 5 bases at V and 8 bases at J; junction bases unmatched: 10. Germline V gives CDR1 MNHEY, CDR2 SMNVEV (reference sequence). Here the CDR3 DNA reads TGTGCCAGCAGTCCGCACGACAGGGGCGGGGAAAAACTGTTTTTT. This gives the protein CASSPHDRGGEKLFF.

The J gene is TRBJ2-2, the V gene TRBV29-1; D gene unclear. V shed 8 bases and J shed 1 base, with 11 bases lying between them. The length of the CDR3 is 13 residues. From germline, CDR1 is SQVTM and CDR2 ANQGSEA. CDR3 region: CSSSDGNTGELFF. The CDR3 DNA is TGCAGCTCATCGGACGGGAACACCGGGGAGCTGTTTTTT.

This clone has a handful of counts. The chain joins TRBV10-3 to TRBJ2-7, with 8 bases fitting TRBD2. From germline, CDR1 is ENHRY and CDR2 SYGVKD. The CDR3 contains 14 residues. After removal of 10 bases from V and 5 bases from J, the junction contained 13 bases not matched to a gene. The DNA of the CDR3 is TGTGCCACCGCGGTCGGGGGGGCTTCCGACGAGCAGTACTTC. It yields the protein CATAVGGASDEQYF.

The chain carries TRBV11-2 and TRBJ1-5; perhaps TRBD1 as D (6 bases). CDR1 and CDR2 (germline): SGHAT, FQNNGV. The length of the CDR3 is 14 residues. V gave up 5 bases and J gave up 1 base, with 9 bases separating them. The CDR3 loop reads CASSLDRSNQPQHF. The CDR3 DNA reads as TGTGCCAGCAGCCTTGACAGGAGCAATCAGCCCCAGCATTTT.

The chain's CDR3 is CASTREGSTEAFF. Here the CDR3 DNA reads TGTGCCAGCACCCGGGAAGGCAGCACTGAAGCTTTCTTT. The chain carries TRBV2 and TRBJ1-1; D is unresolved. This CDR3 has 13 residues. Germline V gene data show CDR1 as SNHLY and CDR2 as FYNNEI. The ends were cut back, 7 bases at V and 4 bases at J, with 13 bases in the middle.

V usage is TRBV28 and J usage is TRBJ2-5; no definite D call. Germline CDR1 reads MDHEN; CDR2 reads SYDVKM. V lost 5 bases and J lost 0, with 13 bases in between. The CDR3 has 15 residues. The CDR3 protein is CASSTSSVYQETQYF. The CDR3 DNA is TGTGCCAGCAGTACATCTTCGGTATACCAAGAGACCCAGTACTTC.

The chain joins TRBV6-1 to TRBJ1-5, with unresolved D. Germline V gives CDR1 MNHNS, CDR2 SASEGT. V shed 5 bases and J shed 5 bases, with 7 bases lying between them. The CDR3 consists of 12 residues. CDR3 region: CASSTIHQPQHF. The CDR3 DNA reads as TGTGCCAGCAGTACGATACATCAGCCCCAGCATTTT.

The V and J genes are TRBV7-2 and TRBJ1-6, with 7 positions matching TRBD1. With 5 bases clipped from V and 10 bases from J, the junction kept 14 bases outside the gene matches. The CDR3 covers 16 residues. Germline V CDR1 and CDR2: SGHTA, FQGNSA. CDR3 nucleotides: TGTGCCAGCAGCCCCAGACAGGGAGGGTCCTTATCACCCCTCCACTTT. Its protein is CASSPRQGGSLSPLHF.

The chain recombines TRBV6-5 with TRBJ2-3, with 7 bases fitting TRBD2. The V segment lost 0 bases and the J segment 1 base; nucleotides outside the gene matches: 4. Per the germline V gene, CDR1 is MNHEY and CDR2 is SVGAGI. This CDR3 region has 16 residues. CDR3 sequence: CASSYSSSGGTDTQYF. The CDR3 nucleotides read TGTGCCAGCAGTTACTCCTCTAGCGGAGGCACAGATACGCAGTATTTT.

This rearrangement joins TRBV25-1 to TRBJ1-6, with a tentative D call TRBD1 (5 bases). The CDR3 has 15 residues. V shed 1 base and J shed 7 bases, with 11 bases lying between them. Per germline, CDR1 MGHDK and CDR2 SYGVNS. The CDR3 here is CASSEFEGENSPLHF. CDR3 sequence (DNA): TGTGCCAGCAGTGAATTCGAAGGGGAGAATTCACCCCTCCACTTT.

This clone was counted only a few times. Written as DNA, the CDR3 is TGCAGCGTTGGACAGGGAGGGGATCAGCCCCAGCATTTT. Translation: CSVGQGGDQPQHF. The chain has TRBV29-1 and TRBJ1-5, with 7 nucleotides matching TRBD1. This CDR3 has 13 amino acids. Unmatched junction bases numbered 5, after V lost 4 bases and J lost 5 bases. Germline lookup yields CDR1 SQVTM and CDR2 ANQGSEA. Looking up the rest from reference TRBV29-1 and TRBJ1-5 gives the full variable domain: SAVISQKPSRDICQRGTSLTIQCQVDSQVTMMFWYRQQPGQSLTLIATANQGSEATYESGFVIDKFPISRPNLTFSTLTVSNMSPEDSSIYLCSVGQGGDQPQHFGDGTRLSIL.

This clone was observed a few times. Its ends do not fully match the called genes, so a read error is possible. This chain connects TRBV23-1 to TRBJ2-3; D unresolved. TRBV23-1 is annotated as an ORF whose role is uncertain. The CDR3 is 11 amino acids. CDR3 DNA: TGTTACCCCCATCCCACAGATACGCAGTATTTT. Its protein product is CYPHPTDTQYF.

Worth noting for this clone: Other DNA sequences in this sample translate to the same CDR3. The rearrangement links TRBV5-4 to TRBJ2-1; D tentatively reads TRBD1 or TRBD2 (5 bases each). CDR3 length equals 13 residues. Germline V gene data show CDR1 as SGHNT and CDR2 as YYREEE (reference sequence). The germline V and J ends were trimmed by 0 bases and 7 bases, with 8 bases remaining between them. The CDR3 here is CASSLVGGNEQFF. The DNA of the CDR3 is TGTGCCAGCAGCTTGGTTGGGGGAAATGAGCAGTTCTTC.

The chain joins TRBV5-6 to TRBJ2-6; D gene ambiguous. This CDR3 comprises 17 residues. V lost 4 bases and J lost 0, with 14 bases in between. Germline CDR1 is SGHDT and CDR2 is YYEEEE. CDR3 DNA sequence: TGTGCCAGCAGCCTTCACAACACATTCTCTGGGGCCAACGTCCTGACTTTC. It translates to CASSLHNTFSGANVLTF.

This clone was counted between two and nine times. The chain joins TRBV29-1 to TRBJ2-1; the D call may be TRBD1 or TRBD2 (6 bases each). CDR1 and CDR2 (germline): SQVTM, ANQGSEA. V lost 2 bases, J lost 2 bases, and 13 bases lay in between. CDR3 length equals 15 residues. The CDR3 nucleotides are TGCAGCGTTGAACCAATGGGGGGCGCCTACAATGAGCAGTTCTTC. This codes for CSVEPMGGAYNEQFF.

The chain is built from TRBV7-7 and TRBJ2-3; 8 nucleotides agree with TRBD1. The J segment lost 2 bases and the V segment lost 5 bases, leaving 6 bases of the junction unmatched. This CDR3 has 15 amino acids. Germline V lookup: CDR1 SSHAT, CDR2 FNYEAQ (reference sequence). The chain's CDR3 is CASSLGQGYTDTQYF. The CDR3 DNA follows: TGTGCCAGCAGCCTCGGACAGGGCTACACAGATACGCAGTATTTT.

The V call is TRBV5-1, the J call TRBJ2-1; no clear D gene. This CDR3 region has 12 residues. V lost 4 bases to trimming and J lost 4 bases, with 6 bases between them. Germline CDR1 SGHRS, CDR2 YFSETQ. CDR3 DNA: TGCGCCAGCAGCGGCCGGTACAATGAGCAGTTCTTC. Translated, it gives CASSGRYNEQFF.

The J gene is TRBJ2-3, the V gene TRBV18, with D hard to call. The V end was cut by 0 bases, the J end by 2 bases, with 9 bases between. The CDR3 loop spans 15 amino acids. Germline V gene lookup returns CDR1 KGHSH and CDR2 LQKENI. Written as DNA, the CDR3 is TGTGCCAGCTCACCACCGAATGGGTTCACAGATACGCAGTATTTT. This codes for CASSPPNGFTDTQYF.

The gene calls are TRBV28 and TRBJ2-1, with 10 bases that match TRBD2. This CDR3 region has 14 residues. Germline V gene data show CDR1 as MDHEN and CDR2 as SYDVKM. Trimming cost V 2 bases and J 9 bases; bases outside gene matches: 4. CDR3 DNA sequence: TGTGCCAGCAGTTTAGTAGCTAGCGGGGGTGAGCAGTTCTTC. Translation gives CASSLVASGGEQFF.

This clone has more than one count but fewer than ten. The chain combines TRBV20-1 with TRBJ1-1; D may be TRBD1 (5 bases). This CDR3 contains 11 residues. Germline V gene lookup returns CDR1 DFQATT and CDR2 SNEGSKA (reference sequence). With 5 bases removed from V and 10 bases from J, the gap between germline ends came to 14 bases. CDR3 DNA: TGCAGTGCTTGGGGCCAGCTGGGAGCTTTCTTT. Residues: CSAWGQLGAFF.

The chain couples TRBV5-6 to TRBJ2-1; no clear D gene. The V and J ends lost 0 bases and 5 bases respectively, with 3 bases between them. The germline V gene has CDR1 SGHDT and CDR2 YYEEEE. The CDR3 contains 12 residues. CDR3 loop: CASSLVHNEQFF. CDR3 DNA sequence: TGTGCCAGCAGCTTGGTTCACAATGAGCAGTTCTTC.

This rearrangement joins TRBV2 to TRBJ1-2; 10 positions agree with TRBD1. Unmatched junction bases numbered 5, after V lost 6 bases and J lost 4 bases. The CDR3 sequence is 14 residues long. Germline V gene data show CDR1 as SNHLY and CDR2 as FYNNEI. The CDR3, as DNA: TGTGCCAGCAGATCGACAGGGGGCGTCTATGGCTACACCTTC. Translation gives CASRSTGGVYGYTF.